These 10 T cell receptor beta chains originate from one sample sequenced in a study of blood T cell repertoires in COVID-19 (TCRdb year 2020). Receptor libraries were prepared by the immunoSEQ multiplex PCR assay. In TCRdb, the immuneACCESS table is reduced to in-frame sequences with V and J assigned. These tables do not hold every clone; where another copy was compared, an unresolved V gene accounts for under half, and the others remain unexplained. In all, the sample holds a few hundred thousand clones, and roughly nine tenths of those were seen once. The ten largest make up 1.1% of the sample. Sample: PBMCs or T cells enriched from blood (not recorded which). The source is a man aged 30 to 39 who had recovered from COVID-19.

The chain carries TRBV5-1 and TRBJ2-3, with 7 bases fitting TRBD1. CDR1 and CDR2 from the germline V gene are SGHRS and YFSETQ. The CDR3 has 14 residues. The ends lost 6 bases at V and 2 bases at J; junction bases unmatched: 6. This CDR3 is CASKRQGDTDTQYF. The CDR3 DNA sequence: TGCGCCAGCAAGCGGCAGGGGGACACAGATACGCAGTATTTT.

The V gene is TRBV6-2 or TRBV6-3, the J gene TRBJ1-5; no definite D call. Trimming left V 0 bases short and J 7 bases short, with 22 bases between. The length of the CDR3 is 18 residues. Looked up from germline, CDR1 is MNHEY and CDR2 is SVGEGT. For the CDR3, the DNA is TGTGCCAGCAGTTACTCGTTTTCGGACTCCCAGAAAGGCCAGCCCCAGCATTTT. It translates to CASSYSFSDSQKGQPQHF.

The chain employs TRBV24-1 and TRBJ2-3, with 12 bases lining up with TRBD2. This CDR3 region has 18 residues. CDR1 is KGHDR, CDR2 SFDVKD, per germline. The trim removed 4 bases at V and 2 bases at J, leaving 9 bases unmatched. The CDR3 protein is CATSDTGLAGHHTDTQYF. The CDR3 DNA reads TGTGCCACCAGTGACACGGGACTAGCGGGCCATCACACAGATACGCAGTATTTT.

The V call is TRBV7-2, the J call TRBJ2-7, with D perhaps TRBD1 (5 bases). The CDR3 consists of 16 residues. Trimming stripped 5 bases from V and 2 bases from J, with 19 bases between. Per the germline V gene, CDR1 is SGHTA and CDR2 is FQGNSA. CDR3 nucleotide sequence: TGTGCCAGCAGCCCCATCTTGGACATCCCTCCCTACGAGCAGTACTTC. Protein: CASSPILDIPPYEQYF.

As for this clone: The germline gene is not matched at one end of the junction; a read error may be the cause. The rearrangement uses TRBV7-7 and TRBJ2-5; 12 nucleotides match TRBD2. The germline gives CDR1 SSHAT, CDR2 FNYEAQ (reference sequence). There are 18 residues in the CDR3. CDR3 sequence reads: CASSLSSSGRDLQETQYF. The DNA of the CDR3 is TGTGCTAGCAGCTTATCGTCTAGCGGGAGGGATTTACAAGAGACCCAGTACTTC.

This chain links TRBV30 with TRBJ1-2, with a weak D call TRBD1 (5 bases). The germline V and J ends were trimmed by 1 base and 7 bases, with 13 bases remaining between them. CDR3 length: 13 amino acids. Germline assignment: CDR1 GTSNPN and CDR2 SVGIG (reference sequence). The CDR3 is CAWSEQASVGYTF. The CDR3 DNA reads TGTGCCTGGAGTGAACAGGCCTCGGTTGGCTACACCTTC.

In DNA, the CDR3 is TGCGCCAGCAGGGAAGGGGTACGCACTGAAGCTTTCTTT. This translates into CASREGVRTEAFF. This chain links TRBV10-1 with TRBJ1-1; D is possibly TRBD1 (5 bases). Germline lookup yields CDR1 WNHNN and CDR2 SYGVQD (reference sequence). The CDR3 is 13 amino acids. With 6 bases removed from V and 4 bases from J, the gap between germline ends came to 12 bases.

This clone was counted once. This chain connects TRBV27 to TRBJ2-5; D perhaps matches TRBD1 (6 bases). The CDR3 is made up of 15 amino acids. Trimming stripped 5 bases from V and 4 bases from J, with 17 bases between. Germline V gene lookup returns CDR1 MNHEY and CDR2 SMNVEV (reference sequence). Here the CDR3 DNA reads TGTGCCAGCAGTGCAGGGTGGCAGGGGAGAGAGACCCAGTACTTC. It yields the protein CASSAGWQGRETQYF.

CDR3 sequence reads: CASSVASGQNTGELFF. CDR3 nucleotide sequence: TGTGCCAGCAGCGTGGCTAGCGGGCAGAACACCGGGGAGCTGTTTTTT. The genes are TRBV9 and TRBJ2-2, with 8 nucleotides matching TRBD2. CDR3 size: 16 residues. The trim removed 2 bases at V and 1 base at J, leaving 4 bases unmatched. Germline V gives CDR1 SGDLS, CDR2 YYNGEE.

The V and J genes are TRBV25-1 and TRBJ2-7; D possibly corresponds to TRBD2 (6 bases). Germline values: CDR1 MGHDK, CDR2 SYGVNS. The CDR3 loop spans 13 amino acids. The V end was cut by 2 bases, the J end by 3 bases, with 8 bases between. In DNA, the CDR3 is TGTGCCAGCAGTGAAGGAGGGCACTACGAGCAGTACTTC. Translating it yields CASSEGGHYEQYF.